The 21 T cell receptor beta chains presented below share a single source sample, sequenced in a study of CD8 T cells in ankylosing spondylitis. Study-wide results and limits: It appeared that ankylosing spondylitis blood was characterized by a TCR beta motif of about eight highly homologous variants.

Their antigens remain unidentified. TCRdb independently ran MiXCR on the 5' RACE reads; one entry per CDR3 protein. Here the sample spans 700,000 or so distinct CDR3 sequences, over 15% being singletons. Sequencing was performed on blood, either unsorted or a sorted T cell fraction (not recorded which). The receptors stem from a male donor with ankylosing spondylitis.

This clonotype came up a few times. V and J are TRBV6-1 and TRBJ1-1, with D tentatively TRBD1 (5 bases). Germline assignment: CDR1 MNHNS and CDR2 SASEGT. This CDR3 has 12 residues. V was cut by 6 bases and J by 5 bases, with 10 bases left in between. The CDR3 nucleotides read TGTGCCAGCAGCTGGGGCGATACTGAAGCTTTCTTT. This sequence encodes CASSWGDTEAFF.

V gene TRBV9 combines with J gene TRBJ2-3; 7 bases agree with TRBD1. V trimming: 0 bases; J trimming: 5 bases; junction bases outside the gene matches: 6. Germline CDR1 reads SGDLS; CDR2 reads YYNGEE. CDR3 length: 15 amino acids. CDR3 DNA sequence: TGTGCCAGCAGCGTAGAGGGGGCCCTACTAGATACGCAGTATTTT. Residues: CASSVEGALLDTQYF.

CDR3 DNA: TGTGCCAGCACGTCACCGGACAGGGGAGACACTGAAGCTTTCTTT. Translating it yields CASTSPDRGDTEAFF. The V gene is TRBV12-3 or TRBV12-4, the J gene TRBJ1-1; 9 nucleotides agree with TRBD1. The CDR3 covers 15 residues. V shed 7 bases and J 3 bases; nucleotides not matched to a gene: 9.

The genes are TRBV12-3 or TRBV12-4 and TRBJ1-1; D call uncertain. V lost 8 bases and J 5 bases, leaving 15 bases between the germline ends. This CDR3 is built from 13 residues. The CDR3 sequence is CASERARRTEAFF. The DNA of the CDR3 is TGTGCCAGCGAGAGGGCGCGCCGTACTGAAGCTTTCTTT.

There are a few counts of this clonotype. The chain couples TRBV6-6 to TRBJ1-1; D unresolved. V was pared by 6 bases and J by 3 bases, with 8 bases between. The CDR3 has 12 residues. CDR1 MNHNY and CDR2 SVGAGI come from the germline V gene (reference sequence). In nucleotides, the CDR3 is TGTGCCAGCAGCAGCCGGGACACTGAAGCTTTCTTT. Translating it yields CASSSRDTEAFF.

The rearrangement links TRBV7-9 to TRBJ2-1; D is tentatively TRBD1 or TRBD2 (6 bases each). The CDR3 consists of 14 residues. Germline CDR1 reads SEHNR; CDR2 reads FQNEAQ (reference sequence). Trimming removed 3 bases from V and 6 bases from J, with 12 bases in between. This CDR3 is CASSLGGQSNEQFF. The CDR3 bases are TGTGCCAGCAGCTTGGGAGGACAGTCCAATGAGCAGTTCTTC. The variable domain in full, completed from reference TRBV7-9 and TRBJ2-1, reads DTGVSQNPRHKITKRGQNVTFRCDPISEHNRLYWYRQTLGQGPEFLTYFQNEAQLEKSRLLSDRFSAERPKGSFSTLEIQRTEQGDSAMYLCASSLGGQSNEQFFGPGTRLTVL.

In its sample, this clonotype was seen a few times. The CDR3 DNA is TGCGCCAGCAGCTTGGTTGGGGCTGGAGAGCAGTACTTC. Its protein is CASSLVGAGEQYF. V usage is TRBV5-1 and J usage is TRBJ2-7, with D possibly TRBD1 on 5 matching bases. V was trimmed by 0 bases and J by 7 bases, leaving 11 bases between them. Germline values: CDR1 SGHRS, CDR2 YFSETQ. The CDR3 is 13 amino acids.

This clonotype was picked up a small number of times. The V call is TRBV12-3 or TRBV12-4, the J call TRBJ2-2; possibly TRBD1 or TRBD2 for D (5 bases each). With 4 bases removed from V and 6 bases from J, the gap between germline ends came to 21 bases. The CDR3 consists of 17 residues. The CDR3 DNA reads as TGTGCCAGCAGTTGGGGGTCAAGGGCAATGTATGCCGGGGAGCTGTTTTTT. Protein product: CASSWGSRAMYAGELFF.

There are a few counts of this clonotype. This chain joins TRBV20-1 and TRBJ2-2; 14 nucleotides align to TRBD2. CDR1 is DFQATT, CDR2 SNEGSKA, per germline (reference sequence). Trimming took 3 bases from V and 1 from J; bases not matched to a gene: 7. The CDR3 extends over 18 amino acids. The CDR3 protein is CSASQTSGGAWNTGELFF. The CDR3 bases are TGCAGTGCTAGTCAGACTAGCGGGGGGGCCTGGAACACCGGGGAGCTGTTTTTT.

This clonotype has just a few counts. DNA for the CDR3: TGTGCCAGCAGCAGACTAGACGGGGAGACCCAGTACTTC. This sequence encodes CASSRLDGETQYF. The J gene is TRBJ2-5, the V gene TRBV7-9; D is perhaps TRBD2 (6 bases). Germline V lookup: CDR1 SEHNR, CDR2 FQNEAQ (reference sequence). The V end lost 5 bases, the J end lost 5 bases, and 12 bases lay between the germline ends. The CDR3 extends over 13 amino acids.

This clonotype was seen more than once but under ten times. This rearrangement joins TRBV2 to TRBJ2-4, with 7 bases identical to TRBD2. Germline V gene data show CDR1 as SNHLY and CDR2 as FYNNEI. This CDR3 is 15 amino acids long. The junction had 7 bases not matched to a gene; V was cut back by 6 bases and J by 2 bases. The DNA for the CDR3 is TGTGCCAGCAGACTGGGGGGGGGACCCAAAAACATTCAGTACTTC. Encoded protein: CASRLGGGPKNIQYF.

The chain employs TRBV6-1 and TRBJ2-2, with D possibly being TRBD1 or TRBD2 (5 bases each). The CDR3 length is 16 residues. The germline gives CDR1 MNHNS, CDR2 SASEGT. Trimming left V 6 bases short and J 5 bases short, with 19 bases between. The CDR3 is CASRHGVGDWTGELFF. CDR3 DNA sequence: TGTGCCAGCAGGCACGGGGTAGGGGATTGGACCGGGGAGCTGTTTTTT.

The chain is built from TRBV5-1 and TRBJ2-7; D remains ambiguous. Per the germline V gene, CDR1 is SGHRS and CDR2 is YFSETQ. CDR3 size: 14 residues. The ends were cut back, 1 base at V and 2 bases at J, with 10 bases in the middle. CDR3 nucleotides: TGCGCCAGCAGCTTGTGGTTAGGACCCTACGAGCAGTACTTC. Translation: CASSLWLGPYEQYF.

This clonotype was observed a handful of times. This chain links TRBV11-2 with TRBJ2-1; 11 nucleotides agree with TRBD1. CDR3 length equals 16 residues. With V trimmed by 5 bases and J by 6 bases, 9 bases remained unmatched. Germline CDR1 and CDR2: SGHAT and FQNNGV. The chain's CDR3 is CASSRGVGTGGNEQFF. The CDR3 nucleotides are TGTGCCAGCAGCCGGGGGGTCGGGACAGGGGGCAATGAGCAGTTCTTC.

V usage is TRBV11-2 and J usage is TRBJ1-4, with D perhaps matching TRBD1 (6 bases). There are 16 residues in the CDR3. Trimming took off 4 bases at V and 4 bases at J, with 16 bases between the two ends. The germline gives CDR1 SGHAT, CDR2 FQNNGV. CDR3 coding DNA: TGTGCCAGCAGCTCCCGACAGGAGAGATTTAATGAAAAACTGTTTTTT. Amino acids: CASSSRQERFNEKLFF. The entire variable domain, with the rest obtained from reference TRBV11-2 and TRBJ1-4, is as follows: EAGVAQSPRYKIIEKRQSVAFWCNPISGHATLYWYQQILGQGPKLLIQFQNNGVVDDSQLPKDRFSAERLKGVDSTLKIQPAKLEDSAVYLCASSSRQERFNEKLFFGSGTQLSVL.

The chain joins TRBV20-1 to TRBJ2-7, with TRBD2 identical over 7 bases. Germline values: CDR1 DFQATT, CDR2 SNEGSKA (reference sequence). The trim removed 0 bases at V and 0 bases at J, leaving 11 bases unmatched. The CDR3 loop spans 17 amino acids. The CDR3 DNA reads as TGCAGTGCTAGAGACCCGGCACTAGCGCTACGCTCCTACGAGCAGTACTTC. Amino acids: CSARDPALALRSYEQYF.

The chain combines TRBV12-3 or TRBV12-4 with TRBJ1-6; D may be TRBD1 (5 bases). There are 14 residues in the CDR3. Trimming took 5 bases from V and 9 from J, leaving 14 bases between them. This CDR3 reads CASSISRGGSPLHF. Here the CDR3 DNA reads TGTGCCAGCAGTATTTCGAGGGGCGGTTCACCCCTCCACTTT.

This clonotype was seen more than once but under ten times. This sequence joins TRBV12-3 or TRBV12-4 and TRBJ2-7, with D possibly matching TRBD2 (6 bases). The V and J ends lost 7 bases and 4 bases respectively, with 23 bases between them. The CDR3 totals 16 residues. The CDR3, as DNA: TGTGCCAGCACTGACCTCCCCCCGGGACTCAAATACGAGCAGTACTTC. Residues: CASTDLPPGLKYEQYF.

The rearrangement joins TRBV30 to TRBJ2-5, with D tentatively TRBD1 (5 bases). CDR1 and CDR2 (germline): GTSNPN, SVGIG (reference sequence). V lost 8 bases, J lost 5 bases, and 15 bases lay in between. This CDR3 spans 12 amino acids. The CDR3 reads CALRQSGETQYF. CDR3 sequence (DNA): TGTGCCCTTAGACAATCAGGGGAGACCCAGTACTTC.

This clonotype was observed a few times. The chain combines TRBV20-1 with TRBJ1-1; D gene unclear. Germline V lookup: CDR1 DFQATT, CDR2 SNEGSKA (reference sequence). V was trimmed by 4 bases and J by 4 bases, leaving 7 bases between them. There are 11 residues in the CDR3. The CDR3 loop reads CSAMIATEAFF. In DNA form, the CDR3 reads TGCAGTGCTATGATCGCCACTGAAGCTTTCTTT.

This clonotype has just a few counts. The J gene is TRBJ1-2, the V gene TRBV5-1, with D maybe TRBD1 (5 bases). Trimming cost V 5 bases and J 6 bases, with 14 bases left between them. The CDR3 length is 13 residues. The germline gives CDR1 SGHRS, CDR2 YFSETQ. This chain's CDR3 is CASSWSDTNGYTF. The CDR3 DNA reads TGCGCCAGCAGTTGGTCGGACACAAATGGCTACACCTTC.